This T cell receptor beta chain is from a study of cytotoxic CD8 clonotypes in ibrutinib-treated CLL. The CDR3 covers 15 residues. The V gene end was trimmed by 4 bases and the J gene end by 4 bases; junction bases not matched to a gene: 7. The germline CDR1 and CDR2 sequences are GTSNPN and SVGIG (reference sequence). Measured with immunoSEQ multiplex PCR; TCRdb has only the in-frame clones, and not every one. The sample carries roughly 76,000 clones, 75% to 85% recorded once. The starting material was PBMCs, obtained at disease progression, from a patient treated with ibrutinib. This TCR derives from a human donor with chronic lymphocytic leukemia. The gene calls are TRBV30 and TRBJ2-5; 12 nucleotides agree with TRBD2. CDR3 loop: CAWNLLAGGRETQYF. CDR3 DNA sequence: TGTGCCTGGAACCTTCTAGCGGGAGGGAGAGAGACCCAGTACTTC.